These 16 T cell receptor beta chains were sequenced from one sample in a study of T cell clonotyping in hematopoietic cell transplantation. Clones were read by immunoSEQ multiplex PCR, and TCRdb kept only the in-frame ones, dropping some. The data contain roughly 40,000 clones, around 85% of them singletons. Stated time point: recipient sample about 28 days before transplant, after cytoreduction. The sequencing here drew on peripheral blood mononuclear cells, taken before stem cell transplant. These receptors all come from a man aged 60 to 69 with acute myeloid leukemia. Some clones in this sample may be carry-over from other donors' samples.

J is TRBJ1-6 and V is TRBV9, with a possible D match to TRBD1 (5 bases). V was pared by 4 bases and J by 7 bases, with 24 bases between. From germline, CDR1 is SGDLS and CDR2 YYNGEE. The CDR3 consists of 18 residues. DNA of the CDR3: TGTGCCAGCAGCAAGGGACGGTCGGGTGGCGGTGGGAATTCACCCCTCCACTTT. It translates to CASSKGRSGGGGNSPLHF.

The chain links TRBV28 to TRBJ2-3; 9 bases map to TRBD1. CDR3 length: 15 amino acids. The V segment lost 10 bases and the J segment 2 bases; nucleotides outside the gene matches: 10. The germline gives CDR1 MDHEN, CDR2 SYDVKM. As DNA, the CDR3 is TGTGCCACTCAATCAGACAGGGGGTACACAGATACGCAGTATTTT. Protein sequence: CATQSDRGYTDTQYF.

This clone occurred a few times. The chain carries TRBV4-1 and TRBJ2-2; D is tentatively TRBD1 or TRBD2 (5 bases each). The germline CDR1 and CDR2 sequences are MGHRA and YSYEKL. Trimming took off 2 bases at V and 6 bases at J, with 19 bases between the two ends. This CDR3 contains 17 residues. CDR3 in amino acids: CASSQRNLGDYSGELFF. CDR3 bases: TGCGCCAGCAGCCAAAGGAACCTGGGGGATTATTCCGGGGAGCTGTTTTTT.

The CDR3 coding sequence is TGCAGCGTTGATCTGACCGGGACAGGGTCCTACGAGCAGTACTTC. Its translation: CSVDLTGTGSYEQYF. The chain uses TRBV29-1 and TRBJ2-7, with 9 positions matching TRBD1. V trimming: 3 bases; J trimming: 1 base; junction bases outside the gene matches: 7. CDR1 is SQVTM, CDR2 ANQGSEA, per germline. The CDR3 has 15 residues.

CDR3 region: CASSMTSGGDSYEQYF. CDR3 DNA sequence: TGTGCCAGCAGTATGACTAGCGGGGGGGACTCCTACGAGCAGTACTTC. This chain links TRBV28 with TRBJ2-7; 14 nucleotides line up with TRBD2. V shed 5 bases and J 0 bases; nucleotides not matched to a gene: 3. CDR3 length: 16 amino acids. Germline V lookup: CDR1 MDHEN, CDR2 SYDVKM.

J is TRBJ1-2 and V is TRBV5-1; D gene ambiguous. The germline V gene encodes CDR1 SGHRS and CDR2 YFSETQ. CDR3 length: 15 amino acids. V gave up 0 bases and J gave up 6 bases, with 15 bases separating them. The CDR3 DNA sequence: TGCGCCAGCAGCTTGGAAGGGTCCTCCTTGGATGGCTACACCTTC. It translates to CASSLEGSSLDGYTF.

The chain combines TRBV5-6 with TRBJ2-3; 10 bases are shared with TRBD2. Trimming cost V 2 bases and J 9 bases; bases outside gene matches: 6. Germline V gene lookup returns CDR1 SGHDT and CDR2 YYEEEE. The CDR3 covers 14 residues. The DNA of the CDR3 is TGTGCCAGCAGCTTTATGTCTAGCGGGGGAACGCAGTATTTT. This encodes CASSFMSSGGTQYF. Combining the CDR3 with reference TRBV5-6 and TRBJ2-3 gives the whole variable domain DAGVTQSPTHLIKTRGQQVTLRCSPKSGHDTVSWYQQALGQGPQFIFQYYEEEERQRGNFPDRFSGHQFPNYSSELNVNALLLGDSALYLCASSFMSSGGTQYFGPGTRLTVL.

The chain recombines TRBV5-1 with TRBJ2-7; possible D gene TRBD2, 6 bases. The CDR3 runs 14 residues. Trimming cost V 4 bases and J 2 bases, with 13 bases left between them. Germline CDR1 is SGHRS and CDR2 is YFSETQ. For the CDR3, the DNA is TGCGCCAGCAGCGGGGACTCGGGCCCCTACGAGCAGTACTTC. Translation gives CASSGDSGPYEQYF.

The genes are TRBV6-6 and TRBJ1-2, with 7 bases lining up with TRBD1. Germline assignment: CDR1 MNHNY and CDR2 SVGAGI (reference sequence). CDR3 length: 15 residues. Unmatched junction bases numbered 14, after V lost 5 bases and J lost 8 bases. The CDR3 spells CASSASPRDSQGYTF. Written as DNA, the CDR3 is TGTGCCAGCAGTGCGTCCCCCCGGGACAGCCAAGGCTACACCTTC.

This clone is a singleton in its sample. The chain has TRBV7-6 and TRBJ1-1; D not resolved. V was pared by 2 bases and J by 3 bases, with 10 bases between. CDR1 and CDR2 from the germline V gene are SGHVS and FNYEAQ. CDR3 size: 14 residues. CDR3 DNA: TGTGCCAGCAGCTTACGGGTTGGAGACACTGAAGCTTTCTTT. Protein product: CASSLRVGDTEAFF.

The gene calls are TRBV5-8 and TRBJ1-5; D possibly corresponds to TRBD1 (5 bases). CDR1 SGHTS and CDR2 YDEGEE come from the germline V gene. The CDR3 length is 13 residues. Trimming pared 4 bases from V and 6 bases from J, leaving 11 bases between. The CDR3 sequence: CASSARGSQPQHF. DNA of the CDR3: TGTGCCAGCAGCGCGAGGGGTAGTCAGCCCCAGCATTTT.

The chain joins TRBV6-6 to TRBJ1-4; no clear D gene. The length of the CDR3 is 14 residues. Germline CDR1 MNHNY, CDR2 SVGAGI (reference sequence). The V end lost 6 bases, the J end lost 4 bases, and 12 bases lay between the germline ends. CDR3: CASRRLNGNEKLFF. The CDR3 nucleotides are TGTGCCAGCAGACGGTTGAATGGTAATGAAAAACTGTTTTTT.

The V and J genes are TRBV19 and TRBJ2-2, with D maybe TRBD2 (7 bases). The germline V and J ends were trimmed by 7 bases and 6 bases, with 18 bases remaining between them. Germline V lookup: CDR1 LNHDA, CDR2 SQIVND (reference sequence). The CDR3 length is 15 residues. The CDR3: CASNDLGGGAGELFF. The DNA for the CDR3 is TGTGCCAGTAATGACTTAGGGGGAGGGGCCGGGGAGCTGTTTTTT.

The CDR3 sequence is CASSLAGQFNEKLFF. The CDR3 DNA follows: TGTGCCAGCAGCTTGGCCGGGCAGTTCAATGAAAAACTGTTTTTT. V gene TRBV5-6 combines with J gene TRBJ1-4; D is ambiguous. Trimming shortened V by 0 bases and J by 5 bases, and 11 bases separated the two germline ends. The germline gives CDR1 SGHDT, CDR2 YYEEEE. The CDR3 consists of 15 residues.

The V and J genes are TRBV29-1 and TRBJ1-2, with D uncertain. The V and J ends lost 4 bases and 5 bases respectively, with 5 bases between them. Germline assignment: CDR1 SQVTM and CDR2 ANQGSEA. The CDR3 spans 10 residues. CDR3 nucleotides: TGCAGCGTTGGAGAGTATGGCTACACCTTC. Translated, it gives CSVGEYGYTF.

V and J are TRBV19 and TRBJ2-7; no firm D call. The CDR3 loop spans 13 amino acids. Trimming removed 3 bases at V and 7 bases at J, with 13 bases between. The V gene's germline CDR1 is LNHDA and CDR2 SQIVND (reference sequence). CDR3 in amino acids: CASSISGLWEQYF. Written as DNA, the CDR3 is TGTGCCAGTAGTATTTCCGGGCTGTGGGAGCAGTACTTC.